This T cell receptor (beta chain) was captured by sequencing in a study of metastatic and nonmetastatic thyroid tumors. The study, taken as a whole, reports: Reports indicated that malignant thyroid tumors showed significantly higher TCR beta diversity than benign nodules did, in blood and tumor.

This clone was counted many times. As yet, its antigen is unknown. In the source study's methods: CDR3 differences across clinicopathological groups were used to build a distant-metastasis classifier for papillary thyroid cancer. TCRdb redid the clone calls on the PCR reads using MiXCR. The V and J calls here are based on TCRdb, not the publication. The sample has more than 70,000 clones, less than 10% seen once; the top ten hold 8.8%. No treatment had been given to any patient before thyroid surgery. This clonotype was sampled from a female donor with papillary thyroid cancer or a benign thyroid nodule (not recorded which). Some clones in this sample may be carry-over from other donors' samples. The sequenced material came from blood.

This CDR3 is CASSESTGTGGAEQYF. The DNA of the CDR3 is TGTGCCAGCAGTGAAAGTACCGGGACAGGGGGCGCCGAGCAGTACTTC. The rearrangement links TRBV6-1 to TRBJ2-7; 12 bases match TRBD1. The CDR3 is 16 amino acids. From germline, CDR1 is MNHNS and CDR2 SASEGT. With 2 bases clipped from V and 6 bases from J, the junction kept 8 bases outside the gene matches.